This TCR beta chain appears in the sequencing data of a study of T cell changes during pregnancy in multiple sclerosis. TCRdb's copy holds only in-frame clones and misses some; the assay was immunoSEQ multiplex PCR. Altogether 85,000 to 100,000 clones are present, around 92% being singletons, with the ten largest covering 2.6%. This clone has a single count. Trimming took 5 bases from V and 3 from J; bases not matched to a gene: 7. Germline assignment: CDR1 SGHAT and CDR2 FQNNGV. CDR3 size: 17 residues. V gene TRBV11-2 combines with J gene TRBJ2-1, with 13 bases identical to TRBD2. The source is a female donor with multiple sclerosis, enrolled in a pregnancy study. Material: peripheral blood, obtained in the first trimester of pregnancy. CDR3 in amino acids: CASSPGTSGTYYNEQFF. CDR3 nucleotide sequence: TGTGCCAGCAGCCCCGGGACTAGCGGGACCTACTACAATGAGCAGTTCTTC.